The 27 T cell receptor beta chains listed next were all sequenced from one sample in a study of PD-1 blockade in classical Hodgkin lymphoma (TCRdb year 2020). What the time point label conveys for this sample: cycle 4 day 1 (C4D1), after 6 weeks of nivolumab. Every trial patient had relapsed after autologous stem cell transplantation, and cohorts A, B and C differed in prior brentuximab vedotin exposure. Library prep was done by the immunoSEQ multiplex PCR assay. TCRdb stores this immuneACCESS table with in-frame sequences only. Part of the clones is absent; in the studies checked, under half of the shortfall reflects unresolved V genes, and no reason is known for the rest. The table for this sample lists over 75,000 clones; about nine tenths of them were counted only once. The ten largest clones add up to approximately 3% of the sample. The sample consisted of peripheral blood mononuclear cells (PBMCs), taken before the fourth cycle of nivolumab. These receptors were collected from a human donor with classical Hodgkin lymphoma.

CDR3 sequence (DNA): TGTGCCAGCAGCCCCGACAGAACTAACTATGGCTACACCTTC. It is translated as CASSPDRTNYGYTF. V gene TRBV7-9 combines with J gene TRBJ1-2, with D possibly TRBD1 on 5 matching bases. V dropped 5 bases and J dropped 0 bases, with 10 bases sitting between them. This CDR3 spans 14 amino acids. Germline V gives CDR1 SEHNR, CDR2 FQNEAQ (reference sequence).

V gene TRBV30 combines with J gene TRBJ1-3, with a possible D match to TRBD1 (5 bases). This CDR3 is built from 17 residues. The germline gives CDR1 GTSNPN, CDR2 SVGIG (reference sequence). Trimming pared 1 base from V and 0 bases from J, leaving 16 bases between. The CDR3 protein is CAWSDPGGVLSGNTIYF. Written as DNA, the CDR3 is TGTGCCTGGAGTGACCCCGGGGGAGTCCTCTCTGGAAACACCATATATTTT.

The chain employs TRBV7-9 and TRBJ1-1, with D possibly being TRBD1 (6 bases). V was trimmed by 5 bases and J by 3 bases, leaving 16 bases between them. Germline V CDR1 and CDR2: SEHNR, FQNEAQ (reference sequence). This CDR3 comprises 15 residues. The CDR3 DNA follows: TGTGCCAGCAGCACAGTGGGGGGCCCGTACACTGAAGCTTTCTTT. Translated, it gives CASSTVGGPYTEAFF.

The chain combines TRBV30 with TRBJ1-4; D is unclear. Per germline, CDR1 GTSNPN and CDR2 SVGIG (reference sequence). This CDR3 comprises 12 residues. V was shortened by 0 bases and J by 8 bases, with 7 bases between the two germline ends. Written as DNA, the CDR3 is TGTGCCTGGAGTGTTGGTGACGAAAAACTGTTTTTT. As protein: CAWSVGDEKLFF.

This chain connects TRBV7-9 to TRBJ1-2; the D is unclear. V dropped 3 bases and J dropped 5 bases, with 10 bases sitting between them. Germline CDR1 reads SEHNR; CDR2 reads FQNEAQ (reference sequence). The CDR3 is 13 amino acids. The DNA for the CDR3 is TGTGCCAGCAGCTTTCGGTTCTCTTATGGCTACACCTTC. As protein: CASSFRFSYGYTF.

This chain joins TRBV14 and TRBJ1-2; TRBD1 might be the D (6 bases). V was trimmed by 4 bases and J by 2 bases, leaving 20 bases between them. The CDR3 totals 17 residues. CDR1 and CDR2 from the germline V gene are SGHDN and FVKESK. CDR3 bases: TGTGCCAGCAGCCCATACGAAAGACACAGGGCCAACTATGGCTACACCTTC. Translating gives CASSPYERHRANYGYTF.

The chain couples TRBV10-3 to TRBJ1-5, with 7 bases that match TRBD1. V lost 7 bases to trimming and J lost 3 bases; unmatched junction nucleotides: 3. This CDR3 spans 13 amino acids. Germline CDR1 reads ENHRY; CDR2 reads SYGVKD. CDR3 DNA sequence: TGTGCCATCAACGACAGGGACAATCAGCCCCAGCATTTT. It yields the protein CAINDRDNQPQHF.

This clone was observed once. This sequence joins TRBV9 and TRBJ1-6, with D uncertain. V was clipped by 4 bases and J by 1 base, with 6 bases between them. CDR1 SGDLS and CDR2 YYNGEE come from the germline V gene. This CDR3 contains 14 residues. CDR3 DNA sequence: TGTGCCAGCAGCAGGGTGTCCTATAATTCACCCCTCCACTTT. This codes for CASSRVSYNSPLHF.

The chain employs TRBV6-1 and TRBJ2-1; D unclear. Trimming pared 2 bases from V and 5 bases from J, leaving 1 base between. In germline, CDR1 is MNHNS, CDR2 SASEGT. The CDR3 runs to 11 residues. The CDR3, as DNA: TGTGCCAGCAGTGAAAACAATGAGCAGTTCTTC. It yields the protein CASSENNEQFF.

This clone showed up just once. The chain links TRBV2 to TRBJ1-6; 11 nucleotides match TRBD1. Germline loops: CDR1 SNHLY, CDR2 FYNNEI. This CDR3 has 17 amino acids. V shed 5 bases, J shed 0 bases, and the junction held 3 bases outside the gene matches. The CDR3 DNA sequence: TGTGCCAGCAGTAGGGACAGGGGGTACTCCTATAATTCACCCCTCCACTTT. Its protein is CASSRDRGYSYNSPLHF.

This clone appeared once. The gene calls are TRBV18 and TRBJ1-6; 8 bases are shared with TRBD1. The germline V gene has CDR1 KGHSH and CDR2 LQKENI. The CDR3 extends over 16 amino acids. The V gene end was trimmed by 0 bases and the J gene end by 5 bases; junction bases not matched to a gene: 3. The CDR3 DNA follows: TGTGCCAGCTCACCACCTGGACAGGGTGATAATTCACCCCTCCACTTT. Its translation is CASSPPGQGDNSPLHF.

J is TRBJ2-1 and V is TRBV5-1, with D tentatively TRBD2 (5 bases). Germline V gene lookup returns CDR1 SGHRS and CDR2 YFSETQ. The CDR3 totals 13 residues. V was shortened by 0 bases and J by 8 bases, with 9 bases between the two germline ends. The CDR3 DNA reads TGCGCCAGCAGCTTGGCCTCGGGGTATGAGCAGTTCTTC. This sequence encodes CASSLASGYEQFF.

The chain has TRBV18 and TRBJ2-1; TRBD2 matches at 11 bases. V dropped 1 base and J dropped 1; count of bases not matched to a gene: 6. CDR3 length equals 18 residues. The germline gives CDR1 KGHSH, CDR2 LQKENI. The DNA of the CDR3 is TGTGCCAGCTCACCACTTCTAGCGGGGGGCTTTTCCTACAATGAGCAGTTCTTC. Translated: CASSPLLAGGFSYNEQFF.

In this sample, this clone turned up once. The CDR3 DNA reads TGTGCCAGCAGGGGACTCCAATACGAGCAGTACTTC. Its protein product is CASRGLQYEQYF. The chain combines TRBV6-5 with TRBJ2-7, with D possibly being TRBD2 (6 bases). The CDR3 spans 12 residues. CDR1 MNHEY and CDR2 SVGAGI come from the germline V gene. Trimming removed 6 bases from V and 4 bases from J, with 10 bases in between.

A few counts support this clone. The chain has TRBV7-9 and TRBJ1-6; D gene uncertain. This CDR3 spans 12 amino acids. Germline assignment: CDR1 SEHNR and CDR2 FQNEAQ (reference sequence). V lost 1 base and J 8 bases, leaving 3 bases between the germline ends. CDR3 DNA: TGTGCCAGCAGCTTAGTGGATTCACCCCTCCACTTT. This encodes CASSLVDSPLHF. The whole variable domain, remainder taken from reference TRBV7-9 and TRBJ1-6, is DTGVSQNPRHKITKRGQNVTFRCDPISEHNRLYWYRQTLGQGPEFLTYFQNEAQLEKSRLLSDRFSAERPKGSFSTLEIQRTEQGDSAMYLCASSLVDSPLHFGNGTRLTVT.

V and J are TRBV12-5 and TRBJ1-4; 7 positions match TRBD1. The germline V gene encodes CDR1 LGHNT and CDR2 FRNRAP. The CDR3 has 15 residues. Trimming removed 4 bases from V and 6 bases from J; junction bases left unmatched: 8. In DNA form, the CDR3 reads TGTGCTAGTGGTTCGGTCAGGGGGGAGGATGAAAAACTGTTTTTT. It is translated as CASGSVRGEDEKLFF.

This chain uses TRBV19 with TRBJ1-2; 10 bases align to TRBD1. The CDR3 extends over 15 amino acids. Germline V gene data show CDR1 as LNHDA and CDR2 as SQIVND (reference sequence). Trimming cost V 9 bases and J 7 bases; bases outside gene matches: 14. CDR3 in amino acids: CARYTPRDRGTGYTF. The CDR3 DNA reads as TGTGCCAGATACACCCCGCGGGACAGGGGTACTGGCTACACCTTC.

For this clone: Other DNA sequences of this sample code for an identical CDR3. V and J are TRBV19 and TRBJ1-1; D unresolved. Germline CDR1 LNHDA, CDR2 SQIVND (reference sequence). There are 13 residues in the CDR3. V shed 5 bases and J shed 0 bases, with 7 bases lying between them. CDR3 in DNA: TGTGCCAGTAGTTCAACCATGAACACTGAAGCTTTCTTT. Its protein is CASSSTMNTEAFF.

CDR3 coding DNA: TGTGCCTGGAGTAGCGGGGGGGCGCAGCCCCAGCATTTT. Translated, it gives CAWSSGGAQPQHF. The chain joins TRBV30 to TRBJ1-5; perhaps TRBD1 as D (6 bases). The CDR3 consists of 13 residues. Germline CDR1 is GTSNPN and CDR2 is SVGIG (reference sequence). Trimming took 2 bases from V and 7 from J, leaving 12 bases between them.

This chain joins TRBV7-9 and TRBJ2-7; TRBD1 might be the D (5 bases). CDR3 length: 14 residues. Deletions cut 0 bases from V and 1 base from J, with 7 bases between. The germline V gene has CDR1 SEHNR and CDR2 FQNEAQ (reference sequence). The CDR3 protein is CASSLAAGSYEQYF. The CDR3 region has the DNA TGTGCCAGCAGCTTAGCGGCAGGGTCCTACGAGCAGTACTTC.

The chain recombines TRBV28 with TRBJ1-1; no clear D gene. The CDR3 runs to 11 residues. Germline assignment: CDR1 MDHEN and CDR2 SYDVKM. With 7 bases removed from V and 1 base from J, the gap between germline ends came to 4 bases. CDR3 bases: TGTGCCAGCATAGGGAACACTGAAGCTTTCTTT. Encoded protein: CASIGNTEAFF.

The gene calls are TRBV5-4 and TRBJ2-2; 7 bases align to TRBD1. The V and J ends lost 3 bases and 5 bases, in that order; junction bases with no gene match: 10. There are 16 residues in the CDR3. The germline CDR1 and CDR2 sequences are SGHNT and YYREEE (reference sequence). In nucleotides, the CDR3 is TGTGCCAGCAGCTATAGCCTGGGACAGAGTACCGGGGAGCTGTTTTTT. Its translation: CASSYSLGQSTGELFF.

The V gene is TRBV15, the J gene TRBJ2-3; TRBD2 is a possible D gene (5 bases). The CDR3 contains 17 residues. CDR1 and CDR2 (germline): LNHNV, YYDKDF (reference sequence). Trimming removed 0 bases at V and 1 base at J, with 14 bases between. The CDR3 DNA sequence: TGTGCCACCAGCAGAGATCGGGGATCGGCTGGCACAGATACGCAGTATTTT. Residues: CATSRDRGSAGTDTQYF. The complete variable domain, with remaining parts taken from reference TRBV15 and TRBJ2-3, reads DAMVIQNPRYQVTQFGKPVTLSCSQTLNHNVMYWYQQKSSQAPKLLFHYYDKDFNNEADTPDNFQSRRPNTSFCFLDIRSPGLGDTAMYLCATSRDRGSAGTDTQYFGPGTRLTVL.

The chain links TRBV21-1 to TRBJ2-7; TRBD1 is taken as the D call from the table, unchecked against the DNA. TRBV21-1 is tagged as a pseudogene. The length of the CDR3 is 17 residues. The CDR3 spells CASSNLDRGGDSYEQYF. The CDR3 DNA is TGTGCCAGCAGCAACCTGGACAGGGGAGGTGATTCCTACGAGCAGTACTTC.

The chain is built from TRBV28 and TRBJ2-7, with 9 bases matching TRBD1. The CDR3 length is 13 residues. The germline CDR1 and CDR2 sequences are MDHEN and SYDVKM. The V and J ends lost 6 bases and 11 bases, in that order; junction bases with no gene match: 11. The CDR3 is CASRGTGITREYF. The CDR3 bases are TGTGCCAGCAGAGGGACAGGGATTACCCGGGAGTACTTC.

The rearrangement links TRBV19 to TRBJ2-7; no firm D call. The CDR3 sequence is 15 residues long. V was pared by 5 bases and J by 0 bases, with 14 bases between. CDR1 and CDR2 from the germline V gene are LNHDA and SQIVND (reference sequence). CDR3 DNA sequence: TGTGCCAGTAGTTTAGCAGGCGAGAGCTCCTACGAGCAGTACTTC. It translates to CASSLAGESSYEQYF.

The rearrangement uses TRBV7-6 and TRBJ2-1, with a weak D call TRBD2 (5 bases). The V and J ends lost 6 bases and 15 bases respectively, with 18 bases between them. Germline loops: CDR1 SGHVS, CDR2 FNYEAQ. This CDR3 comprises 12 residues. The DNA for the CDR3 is TGTGCCAGCAGGTCAACCGCGGGCGTACCGTTCTTC. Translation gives CASRSTAGVPFF.